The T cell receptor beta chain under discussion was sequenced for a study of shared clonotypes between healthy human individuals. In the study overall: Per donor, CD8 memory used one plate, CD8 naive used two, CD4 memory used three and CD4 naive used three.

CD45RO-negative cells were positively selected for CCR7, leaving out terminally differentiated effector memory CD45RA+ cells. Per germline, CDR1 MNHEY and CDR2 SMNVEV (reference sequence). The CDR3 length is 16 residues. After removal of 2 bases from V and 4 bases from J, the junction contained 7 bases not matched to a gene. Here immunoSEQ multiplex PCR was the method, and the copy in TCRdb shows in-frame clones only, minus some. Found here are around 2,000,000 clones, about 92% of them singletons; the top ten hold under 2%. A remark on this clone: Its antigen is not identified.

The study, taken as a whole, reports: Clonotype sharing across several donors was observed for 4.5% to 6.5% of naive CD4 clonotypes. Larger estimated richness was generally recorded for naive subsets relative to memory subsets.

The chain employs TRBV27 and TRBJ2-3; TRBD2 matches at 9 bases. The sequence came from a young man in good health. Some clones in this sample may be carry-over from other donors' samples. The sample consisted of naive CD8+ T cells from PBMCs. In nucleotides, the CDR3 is TGTGCCAGCAGTTTACTAAAGGTAGCGGGGGCAGATACGCAGTATTTT. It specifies CASSLLKVAGADTQYF.